This TCR beta chain appears in the sequencing data of a study of blood T cell repertoires in COVID-19. Study background: T cells, B-cell-depleted T cells, or PBMCs supplied cDNA or gDNA.

With 4 bases removed from V and 1 base from J, the gap between germline ends came to 7 bases. This CDR3 has 13 residues. Per the authors' pipeline: Estimation of nucleated cell counts was performed using reference gene primer amplification. The method was immunoSEQ multiplex PCR; TCRdb's version includes in-frame clones alone and lacks a portion of them. Clone size and the V and J calls come from that table; the DNA yielded D and trimming. The table has around 400,000 clones, 87% seen once. The sample holds a few counts of this clone. The V call is TRBV12-3 or TRBV12-4, the J call TRBJ1-1; the D gene is possibly TRBD1 (6 bases). The material sequenced was peripheral blood. This TCR was sampled from a woman in her fifties or sixties with COVID-19, enrolled during active disease. CDR3 coding DNA: TGTGCCAGCAGTTGGACAGCGAACACTGAAGCTTTCTTT. Protein sequence: CASSWTANTEAFF.